The T cell receptor (beta chain) under discussion was sequenced for a study of tumor-infiltrating lymphocytes in primary liver carcinoma. Whole-study results and caveats: For tumor-adjacent and tumor-blood pairs, overlap was less than that seen for tumor region pairs. Since the samples were bulk and unsorted, the CD4+ and CD8+ repertoires were not compared.

As concerns this clonotype: The antigen remains unidentified. This may stem from a read error, because a much larger clone lies one nucleotide away.

Constant-region priming of 500 ng total RNA yielded TCR beta cDNA. Three nested multiplex PCR rounds of slightly modified ARM-PCR generated TCR beta libraries. A C-beta reverse primer was combined with TRBV1-TRBV30 forward primers in the first two PCR rounds, and each round had 10 cycles. TCRdb fed the multiplex PCR reads into MiXCR, producing one record per CDR3 protein. The sample lists around 330,000 distinct CDR3 sequences, almost 60% occurring once. In addition to blood RNA drawn from unsorted whole blood, germline DNA was extracted. CDR1 and CDR2 (germline): SEHNR, FQNEAQ (reference sequence). The CDR3 covers 12 residues.

The clonotype originates from a woman under 40 with primary liver carcinoma and hepatitis B virus infection. The V gene is TRBV7-9, the J gene TRBJ2-7; D call uncertain. Sequencing was done on a sample of peripheral blood. The CDR3: CASSDVHYEHYF. Written as DNA, the CDR3 is TGTGCCAGCAGCGATGTCCACTACGAGCACTACTTC.